The present T cell receptor (gamma chain) was sequenced within a study of Vδ1+ human thymocytes (dated by TCRdb to between 2018 and 2020). Regarding the research as a whole: As a data resource, the study described the mRNA-level TRG and TRD CDR3 repertoires found in highly purified Vdelta1+ thymocytes taken from young children. Validation of the multiplex-based CDR3 amplicon strategy against 5'RACE-based CDR3 amplicon generation methods had been performed previously.

RNA was extracted with the RNeasy mini kit and reverse transcribed using Superscript III. To generate the CDR3 amplicons, a multiplex PCR was run using pooled V-gene forward primers together with a constant-region reverse primer that carried Illumina adaptor overhangs. After gel purification, the amplicons were indexed with Nextera index primers during about 8 additional PCR cycles and then purified using AMPure XP beads. Sequencing of libraries was performed on an Illumina MiSeq using paired-end 250 bp reads, dual indexing and a roughly 19% PhiX spike-in. Concerning the study's data processing: Reads were quality checked with FastQC, and TRG read pairs were merged with ea-utils fastq-join. Sequences were annotated with IMGT/HighV-QUEST, keeping only productive sequences with unambiguous V-gene assignment; clonotypes were defined by identical CDR3 sequence. For downstream analysis, the tools were VDJtools 1.1.1, tcR 2.2.3, Treemap and vegan Shannon diversity in R 3.4.4. In TCRdb, clones were called once more from the public reads by CATT, and rows of identical DNA were later combined. In this record, the V and J calls reflect TCRdb's handling and not the investigators' own analysis. The sample table lists approximately 40,000 gamma-chain clones, about 19% of them with a count of one. Jointly, the top ten make up around 1.9% of the sample.

Thymic samples were depleted of alphabeta T cells, then CD3+ TCRVdelta1+ TCRVdelta2- thymocytes were FACS-sorted. The purity of the sorted Vdelta1+ thymocytes was between roughly 98% and 99.6%. The thymic specimens were obtained from roughly eight paediatric patients, aged about 5 days to 15 months, who were having corrective cardiac surgery. Thymic tissue was dispersed and mononuclear cells isolated on a Histopaque-1077 density gradient. For staining, the antibodies used were anti-TCRVdelta1 clone TS8.2, anti-TCRVdelta2 clone B6, anti-CD3 clone HIT3a and anti-TCRalphabeta clone IP26. The CDR3 goes from the cysteine to the phenylalanine over 13 residues. Left in the record is the CDR3 DNA by itself, 39 bases read in frame from the first base. The CDR1 and CDR2 encoded by the germline V gene are EGSNGY and YDSYNSKV. V ends up 3 bases short and J 3 bases short, with an unmatched junction base count of 5.

Taking its sample share into account, this clone is medium-sized (0.01 to 0.1%). The specificity of this receptor is unknown. Base qualities were left out, and no much larger clone turns up one base away. Results and caveats for the whole study, not just this receptor: Because unexpected Vdelta2 sequences could lead to misinterpretation of bulk repertoire data, the authors recommended using highly purified populations and validating at the single-cell level. Roughly a fifth of thymic TRD sequences were found to be Vdelta2 (and few were Vdelta3) despite high sort purity, in contrast to peripheral blood Vdelta1+ controls. Thymic TRG and TRD repertoires appeared highly polyclonal with Gaussian CDR3 length distributions, unlike oligoclonal peripheral blood repertoires. Because no clustering by age or sex was seen, donors were not stratified by age or sex in the analyses. Donors shared many TRG clonotypes (up to about 7x10^3), but TRD repertoires were essentially private, with at most 120 shared.

The sequencing input was Vdelta1+ gamma-delta thymocytes from the thymus. This specimen's cell subset or site label, interpreted: FACS-sorted CD3+ TCRalphabeta- TCRVdelta1+ TCRVdelta2- thymocytes. The chain joins TRGV2 to TRGJ1 or TRGJ2. The receptor comes from a girl less than two years old who had congenital heart surgery. The CDR3 protein sequence reads: CATWDRFYYKKLF. The sequence in DNA is TGTGCCACCTGGGACAGGTTTTATTATAAGAAACTCTTT.